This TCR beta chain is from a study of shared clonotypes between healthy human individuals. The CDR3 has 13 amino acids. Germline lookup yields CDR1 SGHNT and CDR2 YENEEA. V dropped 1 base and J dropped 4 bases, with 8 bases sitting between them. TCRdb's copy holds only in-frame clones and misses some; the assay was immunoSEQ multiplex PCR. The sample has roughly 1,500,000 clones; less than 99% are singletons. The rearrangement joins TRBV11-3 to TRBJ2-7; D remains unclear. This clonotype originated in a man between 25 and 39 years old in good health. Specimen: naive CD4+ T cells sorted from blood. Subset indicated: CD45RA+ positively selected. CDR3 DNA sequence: TGTGCCAGCAGCTTAGCGGAGTCTTACGAGCAGTACTTC. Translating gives CASSLAESYEQYF.